Following are 14 T cell receptor beta chains from one sample sequenced in a study of blood T cell repertoires in COVID-19. Here immunoSEQ multiplex PCR was the method, and the copy in TCRdb shows in-frame clones only, minus some. In the table there are under 350,000 clones, around nine tenths of which are singletons. Input material: PBMCs or T cells enriched from blood (not recorded which). The origin of the receptors is a man between 60 and 70 years old who had recovered from COVID-19.

The chain combines TRBV5-1 with TRBJ2-2; weak D call: TRBD2 (6 bases). This CDR3 comprises 16 residues. Germline V CDR1 and CDR2: SGHRS, YFSETQ. V shed 4 bases and J shed 0 bases, with 13 bases lying between them. CDR3 DNA sequence: TGCGCCAGCAGCCTTGGGAGGACAACGAACACCGGGGAGCTGTTTTTT. This sequence encodes CASSLGRTTNTGELFF.

CDR3 in amino acids: CASSAGLSYEQYF. The CDR3 nucleotides are TGTGCCAGCTCTGCAGGACTCTCCTACGAGCAGTACTTC. This sequence joins TRBV18 and TRBJ2-7, with D perhaps TRBD2 (5 bases). Germline V lookup: CDR1 KGHSH, CDR2 LQKENI. This CDR3 is 13 amino acids long. The V and J ends lost 6 bases and 0 bases respectively, with 9 bases between them.

The chain is built from TRBV5-4 and TRBJ2-7; possible D gene TRBD1, 5 bases. The germline gives CDR1 SGHNT, CDR2 YYREEE (reference sequence). V dropped 1 base and J dropped 4 bases, with 15 bases sitting between them. The CDR3 extends over 15 amino acids. CDR3 sequence (DNA): TGTGCCAGCAGCTTGTTCGGTACAGGTGGGTACGAGCAGTACTTC. Protein product: CASSLFGTGGYEQYF.

V usage is TRBV5-8 and J usage is TRBJ1-5; D might be TRBD1 (5 bases). Germline V gene lookup returns CDR1 SGHTS and CDR2 YDEGEE. V gave up 4 bases and J gave up 5 bases, with 13 bases separating them. This CDR3 region has 14 residues. CDR3 residues: CASSRPQGDQPQHF. CDR3 DNA sequence: TGTGCCAGCAGCCGACCCCAGGGTGATCAGCCCCAGCATTTT.

The V and J genes are TRBV15 and TRBJ2-1; 10 nucleotides match TRBD2. CDR1 and CDR2 from the germline V gene are LNHNV and YYDKDF (reference sequence). The CDR3 has 17 residues. V shed 3 bases and J 7 bases; nucleotides not matched to a gene: 12. As DNA, the CDR3 is TGTGCCACCAGCAGTATAAGGGGAGCGGGAGGGCCTAATGAGCAGTTCTTC. Translating it yields CATSSIRGAGGPNEQFF.

V gene TRBV7-9 combines with J gene TRBJ2-1, with TRBD2 matching over 12 bases. CDR3 length: 16 residues. Germline values: CDR1 SEHNR, CDR2 FQNEAQ (reference sequence). Trimming cost V 3 bases and J 8 bases; bases outside gene matches: 8. The CDR3 DNA reads TGTGCCAGCAGCTTTCGGGGACTAGCGGGTACCGATGAGCAGTTCTTC. This codes for CASSFRGLAGTDEQFF.

This chain uses TRBV4-1 with TRBJ1-2, with D unclear. The CDR3 extends over 13 amino acids. Trimming left V 6 bases short and J 4 bases short, with 12 bases between. Germline values: CDR1 MGHRA, CDR2 YSYEKL. CDR3 nucleotides: TGCGCCAGCAGTCCCACCGGGAGCTATGGCTACACCTTC. Translated, it gives CASSPTGSYGYTF.

The chain links TRBV7-9 to TRBJ1-1, with 7 bases lining up with TRBD1. Germline assignment: CDR1 SEHNR and CDR2 FQNEAQ (reference sequence). The trim removed 4 bases at V and 10 bases at J, leaving 15 bases unmatched. The CDR3 is made up of 15 amino acids. CDR3 coding DNA: TGTGCCAGCAGCTCACCCGACAGGGCCGAGGTTGGAGCTTTCTTT. Encoded protein: CASSSPDRAEVGAFF.

The V gene is TRBV19, the J gene TRBJ1-2; tentative D call: TRBD1 (5 bases). Looked up from germline, CDR1 is LNHDA and CDR2 is SQIVND (reference sequence). The CDR3 extends over 15 amino acids. Trimming left V 5 bases short and J 4 bases short, with 17 bases between. CDR3 region: CASSLGQGWVYGYTF. CDR3 nucleotide sequence: TGTGCCAGTAGTTTGGGCCAGGGATGGGTCTATGGCTACACCTTC.

The V call is TRBV20-1, the J call TRBJ2-7, with D uncertain. The CDR3 spans 11 residues. Germline V CDR1 and CDR2: DFQATT, SNEGSKA (reference sequence). Trimming left V 3 bases short and J 4 bases short, with 7 bases between. CDR3 coding DNA: TGCAGTGCTAGTGCCACATACGAGCAGTACTTC. Residues: CSASATYEQYF.

CDR3 DNA sequence: TGTGCCAGCTCACCACGACCAAACCAGGGGGAGGAGCAGTACTTC. Its translation is CASSPRPNQGEEQYF. This rearrangement joins TRBV18 to TRBJ2-7, with 7 bases lining up with TRBD1. This CDR3 has 15 residues. V lost 1 base and J lost 7; bases outside the gene matches: 10. Germline values: CDR1 KGHSH, CDR2 LQKENI.

This clone is a singleton in its sample. The J gene is TRBJ1-5, the V gene TRBV20-1; D remains ambiguous. This CDR3 comprises 14 residues. Germline values: CDR1 DFQATT, CDR2 SNEGSKA (reference sequence). The V gene lost 5 bases and the J gene lost 4 bases, with 15 bases spanning the gap. CDR3 DNA: TGCAGTGCTGGTGGAGGGAAAGCAAATCAGCCCCAGCATTTT. Its translation is CSAGGGKANQPQHF.

V and J are TRBV7-9 and TRBJ1-1; possibly TRBD1 for D (5 bases). V gave up 0 bases and J gave up 0 bases, with 14 bases separating them. Germline CDR1 and CDR2: SEHNR and FQNEAQ (reference sequence). This CDR3 is built from 17 residues. The CDR3 sequence is CASSLAGADGMNTEAFF. Written as DNA, the CDR3 is TGTGCCAGCAGCTTAGCTGGGGCGGACGGCATGAACACTGAAGCTTTCTTT.

This clone is a singleton in its sample. V usage is TRBV4-3 and J usage is TRBJ2-5, with 7 bases matching TRBD2. The ends lost 0 bases at V and 2 bases at J; junction bases unmatched: 3. Germline lookup yields CDR1 LGHNA and CDR2 YSLEER. This CDR3 is built from 15 residues. CDR3 protein: CASSQDLGGQETQYF. CDR3 sequence (DNA): TGCGCCAGCAGCCAAGATCTGGGGGGGCAAGAGACCCAGTACTTC.